This entry features one T cell receptor beta chain sequence. Data came from immunoSEQ multiplex PCR; TCRdb stores just in-frame clones and leaves some out. The table records around 36,000 clones, over 75% of them present only once. The data were obtained in a study of T cell changes during pregnancy in multiple sclerosis. Per germline, CDR1 SNHLY and CDR2 FYNNEI. The CDR3 spans 12 residues. The V and J ends lost 8 bases and 4 bases, in that order; junction bases with no gene match: 4. The sample consisted of CD4+ T cells from peripheral blood mononuclear cells, taken in the third trimester of pregnancy. The TCR was taken from a female donor with multiple sclerosis, enrolled in a pregnancy study. The rearrangement uses TRBV2 and TRBJ2-5, with 7 bases that match TRBD2. The CDR3 DNA reads as TGTGCCAGCTCTCCGGGGGGAGAGACCCAGTACTTC. It translates to CASSPGGETQYF.